This TCR beta chain was captured in a study of T-cell memory formation after mild COVID-19. At the level of the study: TCR clustering was largely donor specific. Study-level points and caveats: What remained unconfirmed was the SARS-CoV-2 specificity of second-wave clones peaking on day 37. Certain responding clones were present in pre-infection memory, suggesting participation of cross-reactive memory. A second wave expanding day 15 to 37 was CD4+-biased; contracting clones were balanced.

Notes on this clonotype: Its cognate antigen is unknown.

MiXCR, run by TCRdb on the 5' RACE reads, gives a single entry per CDR3 protein. Among over 150,000 distinct CDR3 sequences listed, over 10% were seen once. The CDR3 contains 14 residues. Trimming removed 5 bases at V and 4 bases at J, with 12 bases between. Germline V gene sequence: CDR1 MNHNY, CDR2 SVGAGI (reference sequence). This TCR was recovered from a young man who had mild COVID-19 (a few samples of this study predate the infection). Cell type and time point are not known. Sequencing was performed on PBMCs or a T cell subset sorted from them (not recorded which). This chain joins TRBV6-6 and TRBJ1-3; the D gene is possibly TRBD1 (6 bases). The CDR3 loop is CASSDTGLGNTIYF. CDR3 nucleotides: TGTGCCAGCAGTGATACAGGGTTAGGAAACACCATATATTTT.